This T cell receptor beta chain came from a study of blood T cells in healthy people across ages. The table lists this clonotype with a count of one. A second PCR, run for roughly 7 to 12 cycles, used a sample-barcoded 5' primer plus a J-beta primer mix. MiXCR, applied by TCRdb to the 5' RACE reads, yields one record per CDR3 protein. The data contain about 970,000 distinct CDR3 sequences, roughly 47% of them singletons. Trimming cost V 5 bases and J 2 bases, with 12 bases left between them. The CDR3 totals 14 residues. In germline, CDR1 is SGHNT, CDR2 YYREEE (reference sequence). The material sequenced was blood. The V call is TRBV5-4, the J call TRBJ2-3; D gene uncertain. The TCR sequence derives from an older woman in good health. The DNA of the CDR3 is TGTGCCAGCAGGGCTGAACTGGCCACAGATACGCAGTATTTT. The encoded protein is CASRAELATDTQYF.